The sequence of this T cell receptor beta chain was determined in a study of T cells in localized non-small cell lung cancer. Study-level results: Greater T cell density in blood accompanied longer overall survival. Researchers found a median approximately 50 of the top 100 tumor clones in adjacent lung. Sequencing covered just one tumor region, so heterogeneity cannot be ruled out. Tumor showed lower T cell clonality than uninvolved adjacent lung, where it was highest.

CDR3 length equals 17 residues. V lost 0 bases to trimming and J lost 4 bases; unmatched junction nucleotides: 5. The V gene's germline CDR1 is SGHAT and CDR2 FQNNGV. With respect to this clone: Antigen unknown.

Clones were read by immunoSEQ multiplex PCR, and TCRdb kept only the in-frame ones, dropping some. The sample has 20,000 to 30,000 clones, 75% to 90% seen once. The V call is TRBV11-2, the J call TRBJ2-1, with 11 bases matching TRBD2. The sequence was collected from a female donor over 55 with stage I lung adenocarcinoma. The material was peripheral blood, obtained before any cancer treatment. Here the CDR3 reads CASSLDRASGGYNEQFF. The CDR3 bases are TGTGCCAGCAGCTTAGATCGCGCTAGCGGGGGGTACAATGAGCAGTTCTTC.